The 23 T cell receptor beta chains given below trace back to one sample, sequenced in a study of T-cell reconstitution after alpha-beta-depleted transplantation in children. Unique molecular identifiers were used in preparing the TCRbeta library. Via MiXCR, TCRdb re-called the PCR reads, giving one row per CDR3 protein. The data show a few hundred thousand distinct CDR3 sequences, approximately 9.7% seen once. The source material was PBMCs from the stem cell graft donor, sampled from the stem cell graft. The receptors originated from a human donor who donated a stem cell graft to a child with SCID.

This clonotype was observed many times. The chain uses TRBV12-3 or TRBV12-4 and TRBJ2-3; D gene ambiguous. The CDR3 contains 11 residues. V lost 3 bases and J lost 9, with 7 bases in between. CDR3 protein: CASSFRWTQYF. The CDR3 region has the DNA TGTGCCAGCAGTTTCCGGTGGACGCAGTATTTT.

The CDR3 is CASSHGLNTGELFF. The CDR3 DNA is TGTGCCAGCAGCCACGGGCTGAACACCGGGGAGCTGTTTTTT. J is TRBJ2-2 and V is TRBV3-1; D gene uncertain. Trimming pared 3 bases from V and 1 base from J, leaving 6 bases between. CDR1 is LGHDT and CDR2 is YNNKEL in the germline V gene (reference sequence). CDR3 length equals 14 residues.

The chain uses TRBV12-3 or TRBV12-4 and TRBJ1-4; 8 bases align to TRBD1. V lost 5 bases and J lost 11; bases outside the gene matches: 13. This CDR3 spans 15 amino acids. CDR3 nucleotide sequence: TGTGCCAGCAGTGCCGGACAGGGCTGTAGTGATAAACTGTTTTTT. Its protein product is CASSAGQGCSDKLFF.

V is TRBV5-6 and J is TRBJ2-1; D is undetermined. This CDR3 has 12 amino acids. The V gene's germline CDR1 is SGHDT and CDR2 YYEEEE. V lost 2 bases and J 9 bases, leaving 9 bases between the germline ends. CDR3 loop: CASSFSWGEQFF. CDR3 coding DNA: TGTGCCAGCAGCTTCTCATGGGGTGAGCAGTTCTTC.

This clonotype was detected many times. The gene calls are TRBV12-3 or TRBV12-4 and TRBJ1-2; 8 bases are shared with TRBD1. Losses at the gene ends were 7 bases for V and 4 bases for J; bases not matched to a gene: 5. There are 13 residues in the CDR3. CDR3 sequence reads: CASTQGAGYGYTF. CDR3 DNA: TGTGCCAGCACTCAGGGGGCTGGCTATGGCTACACCTTC.

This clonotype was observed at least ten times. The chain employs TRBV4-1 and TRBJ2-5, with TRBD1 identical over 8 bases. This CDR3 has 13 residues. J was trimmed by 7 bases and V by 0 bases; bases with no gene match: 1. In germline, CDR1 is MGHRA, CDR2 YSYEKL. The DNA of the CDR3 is TGCGCCAGCAGCCAAGAACAGGGGGTGACCCAGTACTTC. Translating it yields CASSQEQGVTQYF.

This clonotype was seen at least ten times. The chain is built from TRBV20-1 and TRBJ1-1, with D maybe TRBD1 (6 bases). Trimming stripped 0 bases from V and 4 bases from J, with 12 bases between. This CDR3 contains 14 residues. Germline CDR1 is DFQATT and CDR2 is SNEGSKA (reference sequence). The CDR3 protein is CSARDSPGVTEAFF. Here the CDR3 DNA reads TGCAGTGCTAGAGATTCCCCAGGGGTCACTGAAGCTTTCTTT.

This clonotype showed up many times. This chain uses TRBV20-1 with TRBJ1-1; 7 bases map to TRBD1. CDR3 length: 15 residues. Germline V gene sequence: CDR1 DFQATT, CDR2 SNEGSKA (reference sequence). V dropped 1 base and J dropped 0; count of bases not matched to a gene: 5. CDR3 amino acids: CSARGEGAMNTEAFF. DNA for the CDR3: TGCAGTGCTAGAGGCGAGGGGGCGATGAACACTGAAGCTTTCTTT.

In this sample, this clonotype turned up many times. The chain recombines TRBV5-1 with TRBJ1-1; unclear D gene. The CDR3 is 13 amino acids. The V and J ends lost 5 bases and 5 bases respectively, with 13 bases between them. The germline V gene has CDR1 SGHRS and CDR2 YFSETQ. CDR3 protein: CASSLRAETEAFF. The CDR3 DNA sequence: TGCGCCAGCAGTTTGCGGGCCGAAACTGAAGCTTTCTTT.

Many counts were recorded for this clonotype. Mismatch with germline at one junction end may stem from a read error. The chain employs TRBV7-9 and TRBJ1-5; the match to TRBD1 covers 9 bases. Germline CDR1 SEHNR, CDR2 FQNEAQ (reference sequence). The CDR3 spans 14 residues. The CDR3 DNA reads TGTGCCAGCAGCTCGGACAGGGGCAAACAGCCCCAGCATTTT. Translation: CASSSDRGKQPQHF.

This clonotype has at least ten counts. This CDR3 is CASSPSPGGLDSPLHF. CDR3 DNA: TGTGCCAGCTCACCATCGCCCGGGGGGTTGGATTCACCCCTCCACTTT. The chain uses TRBV18 and TRBJ1-6; a weak D match, TRBD1 (5 bases). V lost 2 bases and J lost 8, with 16 bases in between. CDR3 length: 16 amino acids. Germline V gives CDR1 KGHSH, CDR2 LQKENI.

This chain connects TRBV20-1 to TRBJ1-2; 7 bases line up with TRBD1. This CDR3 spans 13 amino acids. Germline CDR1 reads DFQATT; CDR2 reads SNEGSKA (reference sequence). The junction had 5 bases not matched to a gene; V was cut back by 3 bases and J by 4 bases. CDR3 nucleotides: TGCAGTGCTAGCGGGACAGTTTTCTATGGCTACACCTTC. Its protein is CSASGTVFYGYTF.

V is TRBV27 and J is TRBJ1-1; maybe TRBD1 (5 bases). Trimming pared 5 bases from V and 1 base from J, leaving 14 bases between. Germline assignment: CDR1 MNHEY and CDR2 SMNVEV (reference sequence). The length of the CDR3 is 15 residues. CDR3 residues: CASSKNQGPNTEAFF. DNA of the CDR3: TGTGCCAGCAGTAAGAACCAGGGCCCGAACACTGAAGCTTTCTTT.

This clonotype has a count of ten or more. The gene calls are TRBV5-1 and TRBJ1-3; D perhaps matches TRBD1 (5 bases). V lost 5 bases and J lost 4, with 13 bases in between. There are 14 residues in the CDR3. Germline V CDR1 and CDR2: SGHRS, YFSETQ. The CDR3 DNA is TGCGCCAGCAGGGACCAGGGTTCAGGAAACACCATATATTTT. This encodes CASRDQGSGNTIYF.

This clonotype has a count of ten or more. The DNA of the CDR3 is TGCGCCAGCAGCCAAGATGGCAGATCCTACGAGCAGTACTTC. It encodes CASSQDGRSYEQYF. The chain joins TRBV4-1 to TRBJ2-7; D is unclear. V was pared by 0 bases and J by 1 base, with 7 bases between. The CDR3 spans 14 residues. Germline CDR1 reads MGHRA; CDR2 reads YSYEKL.

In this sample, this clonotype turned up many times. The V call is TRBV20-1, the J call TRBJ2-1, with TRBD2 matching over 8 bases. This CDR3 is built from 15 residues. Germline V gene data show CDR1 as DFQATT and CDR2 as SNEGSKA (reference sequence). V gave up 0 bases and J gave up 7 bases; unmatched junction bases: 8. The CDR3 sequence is CSARDGRGGLNEQFF. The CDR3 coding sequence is TGCAGTGCTAGAGATGGTCGGGGGGGCCTTAATGAGCAGTTCTTC.

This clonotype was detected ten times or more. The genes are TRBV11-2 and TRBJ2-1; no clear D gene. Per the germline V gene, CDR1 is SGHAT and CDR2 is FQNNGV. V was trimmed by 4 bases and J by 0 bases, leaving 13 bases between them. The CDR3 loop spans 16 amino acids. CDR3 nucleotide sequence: TGTGCCAGCAGCTCCAGGCAGACCGGCTCCTACAATGAGCAGTTCTTC. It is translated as CASSSRQTGSYNEQFF.

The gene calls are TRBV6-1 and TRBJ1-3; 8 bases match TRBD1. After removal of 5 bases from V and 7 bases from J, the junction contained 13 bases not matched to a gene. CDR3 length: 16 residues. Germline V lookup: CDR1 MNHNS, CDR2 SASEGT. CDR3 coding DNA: TGTGCCAGCAGTCAAGGTCCAAAGGACAGGGAGAACACCATATATTTT. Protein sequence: CASSQGPKDRENTIYF.

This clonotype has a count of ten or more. CDR3 in amino acids: CASRRSRGNTEAFF. DNA of the CDR3: TGTGCCAGCAGGCGGAGCAGGGGGAACACTGAAGCTTTCTTT. V usage is TRBV7-2 and J usage is TRBJ1-1; the D gene is possibly TRBD1 (6 bases). Germline V gives CDR1 SGHTA, CDR2 FQGNSA. The CDR3 loop spans 14 amino acids. Trimming took off 6 bases at V and 1 base at J, with 12 bases between the two ends.

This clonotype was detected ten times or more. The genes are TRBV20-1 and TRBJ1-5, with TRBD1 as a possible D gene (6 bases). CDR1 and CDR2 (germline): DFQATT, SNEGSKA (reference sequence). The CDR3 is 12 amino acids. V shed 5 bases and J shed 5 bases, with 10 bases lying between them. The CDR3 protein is CSAQTGDQPQHF. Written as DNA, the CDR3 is TGCAGTGCTCAGACAGGAGATCAGCCCCAGCATTTT.

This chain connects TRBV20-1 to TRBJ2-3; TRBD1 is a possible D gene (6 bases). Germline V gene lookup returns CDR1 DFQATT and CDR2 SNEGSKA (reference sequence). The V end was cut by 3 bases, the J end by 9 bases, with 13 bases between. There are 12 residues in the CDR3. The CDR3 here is CSASWAQGTQYF. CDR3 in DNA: TGCAGTGCTAGTTGGGCCCAGGGGACGCAGTATTTT.

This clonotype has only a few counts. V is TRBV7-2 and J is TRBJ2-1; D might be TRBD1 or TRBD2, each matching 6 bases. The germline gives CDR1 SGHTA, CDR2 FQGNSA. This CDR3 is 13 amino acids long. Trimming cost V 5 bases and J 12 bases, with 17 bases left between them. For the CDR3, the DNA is TGTGCCAGCAGCCTCCGAGGGGGGCCCGGGCAGTTCTTC. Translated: CASSLRGGPGQFF.

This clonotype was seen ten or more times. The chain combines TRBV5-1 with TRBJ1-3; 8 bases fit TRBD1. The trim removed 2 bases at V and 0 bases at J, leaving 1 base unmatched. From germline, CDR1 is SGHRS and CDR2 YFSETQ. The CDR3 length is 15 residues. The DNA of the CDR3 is TGCGCCAGCAGCTTCGGACAGGGCTCTGGAAACACCATATATTTT. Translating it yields CASSFGQGSGNTIYF.